Included here is one TCR beta chain sequence, with context. Antigen specificity is unknown. These data come from a study of T cells in Graves' hyperthyroidism and ophthalmopathy. Regarding the study as a whole: Ophthalmopathy was model-predicted a median roughly 6.2 months pre-onset.

TCR beta CDR3 regions were amplified from RNA. A set of HTBI primers served as the primers for a first-round RT-PCR of the TCR CDR3. TCRdb redid the calling of the multiplex PCR reads with MiXCR, one entry per CDR3 protein. This sample yields 480,000 or so distinct CDR3 sequences, of which 46% are seen a single time; about two fifths belongs to the top ten. CDR1 is DFQATT, CDR2 SNEGSKA, per germline (reference sequence). The V end lost 4 bases, the J end lost 6 bases, and 9 bases lay between the germline ends. This CDR3 has 12 residues. Used for diagnoses were clinical symptoms, serum thyroxine and TRAb, thyroid ultrasound and orbital computed tomography.

The sequence was collected from an adult woman with Graves' disease, either hyperthyroidism or ophthalmopathy (not recorded which). The gene calls are TRBV20-1 and TRBJ2-2; unclear D gene. Sequences were obtained from peripheral blood or thyroid tissue (not recorded which). Here the CDR3 DNA reads TGCAGTGCTAATAGCCCCCCCGGGGAGCTGTTTTTT. This codes for CSANSPPGELFF.